Listed here are 17 T cell receptor beta chains from one sample, sequenced in a study of T cell repertoires in cytomegalovirus infection. MiXCR, run by TCRdb on the reads, gives a single entry per CDR3 protein. This table holds roughly 720,000 distinct CDR3 sequences, roughly 35% found once. The sample comprised PBMCs. These TCRs come from a human donor in good health (CMV status not recorded). Some clones in this sample may be carry-over from other donors' samples.

This clonotype was seen only a few times. The rearrangement joins TRBV15 to TRBJ2-2; possible D gene TRBD2, 6 bases. Trimming pared 5 bases from V and 6 bases from J, leaving 16 bases between. The germline gives CDR1 LNHNV, CDR2 YYDKDF (reference sequence). The CDR3 length is 15 residues. The CDR3 DNA reads TGTGCCACCAGCGTAGGGGACTTACCCCCCGGGGAGCTGTTTTTT. Translation gives CATSVGDLPPGELFF.

This clonotype was seen at least ten times. The chain couples TRBV7-8 to TRBJ2-1; TRBD1 agrees at 7 bases. The CDR3 consists of 12 residues. CDR1 SGHVS and CDR2 FQNEAQ come from the germline V gene. V was clipped by 5 bases and J by 10 bases; unmatched bases: 5. This chain's CDR3 is CASSPGTVEQFF. CDR3 in DNA: TGTGCCAGCAGCCCAGGGACAGTCGAGCAGTTCTTC.

This clonotype was seen more than once but under ten times. The chain couples TRBV7-2 to TRBJ1-3; D might be TRBD1 (6 bases). The germline gives CDR1 SGHTA, CDR2 FQGNSA. The CDR3 is 17 residues long. V was cut by 5 bases and J by 0 bases, with 17 bases left in between. The CDR3 nucleotides are TGTGCCAGCAGCACGTCAGTTGACAGGAGCTCTGGAAACACCATATATTTT. Protein sequence: CASSTSVDRSSGNTIYF.

In this sample, this clonotype turned up many times. The genes are TRBV28 and TRBJ2-7; 7 nucleotides match TRBD1. The CDR3 runs to 14 residues. J was trimmed by 4 bases and V by 6 bases; bases with no gene match: 9. CDR1 is MDHEN and CDR2 is SYDVKM in the germline V gene. As DNA, the CDR3 is TGTGCCAGCAGCTCTGATCAGGGGGATTACGAGCAGTACTTC. Encoded protein: CASSSDQGDYEQYF.

This clonotype came up many times. The J gene is TRBJ1-1, the V gene TRBV7-2, with D possibly matching TRBD1 (5 bases). The CDR3 is 16 residues long. Trimming took 1 base from V and 0 from J, leaving 12 bases between them. CDR1 and CDR2 from the germline V gene are SGHTA and FQGNSA. As DNA, the CDR3 is TGTGCCAGCAGCTTAGACGGTCAGGGTGTGAACACTGAAGCTTTCTTT. Encoded protein: CASSLDGQGVNTEAFF.

CDR3 sequence reads: CASSLDFVQPQHF. Here the CDR3 DNA reads TGTGCCAGCAGCTTAGATTTTGTCCAGCCCCAGCATTTT. The rearrangement links TRBV11-2 to TRBJ1-5; D not certain. The V and J ends lost 0 bases and 7 bases respectively, with 7 bases between them. The V gene's germline CDR1 is SGHAT and CDR2 FQNNGV. This CDR3 has 13 amino acids.

V is TRBV29-1 and J is TRBJ2-3; TRBD2 agrees at 11 bases. CDR1 is SQVTM and CDR2 is ANQGSEA in the germline V gene. The J segment lost 6 bases and the V segment lost 4 bases, leaving 6 bases of the junction unmatched. CDR3 length equals 14 residues. CDR3 coding DNA: TGCAGCGTTGCACTAGCGGGAGTAGTGGATACGCAGTATTTT. As protein: CSVALAGVVDTQYF.

The chain has TRBV20-1 and TRBJ1-1; tentative D call: TRBD1 (6 bases). The germline V gene encodes CDR1 DFQATT and CDR2 SNEGSKA (reference sequence). The length of the CDR3 is 14 residues. The V end lost 0 bases, the J end lost 0 bases, and 8 bases lay between the germline ends. CDR3 bases: TGCAGTGCTAGAGAGGAGGGGGTGAACACTGAAGCTTTCTTT. Encoded protein: CSAREEGVNTEAFF.

The rearrangement links TRBV7-6 to TRBJ2-2, with D possibly matching TRBD2 (5 bases). This CDR3 is built from 17 residues. From germline, CDR1 is SGHVS and CDR2 FNYEAQ. V gave up 2 bases and J gave up 5 bases, with 18 bases separating them. CDR3 region: CASSLNRGSGLTGELFF. The CDR3, as DNA: TGTGCCAGCAGCTTAAACCGGGGATCCGGTTTAACCGGGGAGCTGTTTTTT.

This clonotype was counted ten times or more. The J gene is TRBJ2-2, the V gene TRBV7-2; D not certain. The germline V gene has CDR1 SGHTA and CDR2 FQGNSA. The V and J ends lost 4 bases and 8 bases respectively, with 5 bases between them. The CDR3 contains 11 residues. The CDR3 bases are TGTGCCAGCAGCTCCAGGGGGGAGCTGTTTTTT. Translation: CASSSRGELFF.

This clonotype was counted many times. The genes are TRBV28 and TRBJ1-2; 7 bases are shared with TRBD1. CDR1 is MDHEN, CDR2 SYDVKM, per germline. V shed 2 bases and J 3 bases; nucleotides not matched to a gene: 0. CDR3 size: 13 residues. In DNA form, the CDR3 reads TGTGCCAGCAGTTTACAGGGGGACTATGGCTACACCTTC. It translates to CASSLQGDYGYTF.

In its sample, this clonotype was seen many times. The V call is TRBV4-2, the J call TRBJ2-5, with D maybe TRBD2 (5 bases). The germline V gene encodes CDR1 LGHNA and CDR2 YNFKEQ. With 1 base removed from V and 2 bases from J, the gap between germline ends came to 11 bases. CDR3 length: 15 residues. CDR3 protein: CASSQGFRGQETQYF. In DNA, the CDR3 is TGTGCCAGCAGCCAAGGATTTCGGGGACAAGAGACCCAGTACTTC.

The rearrangement joins TRBV4-2 to TRBJ1-1; TRBD1 might be the D (5 bases). Germline loops: CDR1 LGHNA, CDR2 YNFKEQ. Trimming cost V 1 base and J 4 bases, with 13 bases left between them. The CDR3 runs to 15 residues. The CDR3 protein is CASSQGLHGGTEAFF. In nucleotides, the CDR3 is TGTGCCAGCAGCCAAGGCCTCCACGGGGGCACTGAAGCTTTCTTT.

The rearrangement joins TRBV14 to TRBJ1-2; weak D call: TRBD1 (5 bases). Germline values: CDR1 SGHDN, CDR2 FVKESK. The V gene lost 0 bases and the J gene lost 4 bases, with 12 bases spanning the gap. The CDR3 length is 15 residues. CDR3 sequence: CASSQDPTASYGYTF. In nucleotides, the CDR3 is TGTGCCAGCAGCCAAGATCCGACAGCGAGCTATGGCTACACCTTC.

As for this clonotype: Because the CDR3 is missing its conserved closing phenylalanine or tryptophan, this is likely a read error. The rearrangement links TRBV15 to TRBJ1-1; no clear D gene. V was pared by 1 base and J by 10 bases, with 7 bases between. There are 11 residues in the CDR3. Germline V gene lookup returns CDR1 LNHNV and CDR2 YYDKDF (reference sequence). The CDR3 DNA is TGTGCCACCAGCAGAGGGGCAGGAGCTTTCTTG. Protein sequence: CATSRGAGAFL.

J is TRBJ1-1 and V is TRBV5-1, with a weak D call TRBD1 (6 bases). The CDR3 is 16 residues long. Germline V CDR1 and CDR2: SGHRS, YFSETQ. V was cut by 4 bases and J by 6 bases, with 22 bases left in between. This CDR3 is CASSPTPGAAGAEAFF. CDR3 nucleotides: TGCGCCAGCAGCCCAACCCCCGGGGCCGCAGGGGCTGAAGCTTTCTTT.

This clonotype has more than one count but fewer than ten. This chain uses TRBV7-2 with TRBJ2-2; D could derive from TRBD1 or TRBD2 (7 bases each). The germline gives CDR1 SGHTA, CDR2 FQGNSA. This CDR3 region has 17 residues. Trimming removed 3 bases from V and 0 bases from J, with 14 bases in between. CDR3 nucleotides: TGTGCCAGCAGCTTCCCGGGGGGACAGCCGAACACCGGGGAGCTGTTTTTT. Translated, it gives CASSFPGGQPNTGELFF. Full variable domain (outside the CDR3, taken from reference TRBV7-2 and TRBJ2-2): GAGVSQSPSNKVTEKGKDVELRCDPISGHTALYWYRQSLGQGLEFLIYFQGNSAPDKSGLPSDRFSAERTGGSVSTLTIQRTQQEDSAVYLCASSFPGGQPNTGELFFGEGSRLTVL.